A selection of T cell receptor beta chains follows, all from one sample in a study of blood T cell repertoires in COVID-19. The method was immunoSEQ multiplex PCR; TCRdb's version includes in-frame clones alone and lacks a portion of them. The sample has about 39,000 clones; approximately 96% are singletons. Material: peripheral blood. The source of these receptors is a human donor with active COVID-19. The donor label of this sample is uncertain. Both conserved end residues are part of each CDR3. Fields, in order: CDR3 protein, CDR3 DNA, clone size, D gene, V gene, J gene. A D gene is named only where the DNA matches it firmly. Clone size appears in some rows only: once, few, many, or a class for an expanded clone.

CDR3 protein: CASSFGRGFGGYTF; CDR3 DNA: TGTGCCAGCAGTTTCGGCAGGGGTTTTGGTGGCTACACCTTC; clone size: .; D gene: .; V gene: TRBV28; J gene: TRBJ1-2
CDR3 protein: CASSQEWAGISYNEQFF; CDR3 DNA: TGCGCCAGCAGCCAAGAATGGGCGGGGATCTCCTACAATGAGCAGTTCTTC; clone size: .; D gene: .; V gene: TRBV4-3; J gene: TRBJ2-1
CDR3 protein: CATSRVRAAHYEQYF; CDR3 DNA: TGTGCCACCAGCAGAGTGAGGGCAGCGCATTACGAGCAGTACTTC; clone size: .; D gene: .; V gene: TRBV15; J gene: TRBJ2-7
CDR3 protein: CASGLEGHLVATNEKLFF; CDR3 DNA: TGTGCTAGTGGTTTGGAGGGACACTTAGTTGCAACTAATGAAAAACTGTTTTTT; clone size: .; D gene: .; V gene: TRBV12-5; J gene: TRBJ1-4
CDR3 protein: CASSFRDRGEKYF; CDR3 DNA: TGTGCCAGCAGCTTCCGTGACAGGGGGGAGAAGTACTTC; clone size: .; D gene: TRBD1; V gene: TRBV7-2; J gene: TRBJ2-7
CDR3 protein: CASSQTDNEQFF; CDR3 DNA: TGTGCCAGCAGCCAAACTGACAATGAGCAGTTCTTC; clone size: .; D gene: .; V gene: TRBV3-1/TRBV3-2; J gene: TRBJ2-1
CDR3 protein: CASSLRRGTAHDTQYF; CDR3 DNA: TGTGCCAGCAGCTTACGTAGGGGGACCGCGCACGATACGCAGTATTTT; clone size: .; D gene: .; V gene: TRBV7-9; J gene: TRBJ2-3
CDR3 protein: CSVDGQVAHNEQFF; CDR3 DNA: TGCAGCGTTGACGGACAGGTGGCTCACAATGAGCAGTTCTTC; clone size: .; D gene: TRBD1; V gene: TRBV29-1; J gene: TRBJ2-1
CDR3 protein: CASTPAGWNSPLHF; CDR3 DNA: TGTGCCAGCACCCCGGCGGGGTGGAATTCACCCCTCCACTTT; clone size: .; D gene: .; V gene: TRBV2; J gene: TRBJ1-6
CDR3 protein: CASSLEGNTEAFF; CDR3 DNA: TGTGCCAGCAGTTTAGAGGGGAACACTGAAGCTTTCTTT; clone size: .; D gene: .; V gene: TRBV27; J gene: TRBJ1-1
CDR3 protein: CASSMTGTGGPDEQFF; CDR3 DNA: TGTGCCAGTAGTATGACCGGGACAGGGGGGCCTGATGAGCAGTTCTTC; clone size: once; D gene: TRBD1; V gene: TRBV19; J gene: TRBJ2-1
CDR3 protein: CASSKWTGEKFAEAFF; CDR3 DNA: TGTGCCAGCAGCAAATGGACAGGGGAGAAATTCGCTGAAGCTTTCTTT; clone size: few; D gene: .; V gene: TRBV21-1; J gene: TRBJ1-1
CDR3 protein: CATSDRPPERYTDTQYF; CDR3 DNA: TGTGCCACCAGTGACCGTCCTCCTGAGCGATACACAGATACGCAGTATTTT; clone size: .; D gene: .; V gene: TRBV24-1; J gene: TRBJ2-3
CDR3 protein: CATSGESGTDTQYF; CDR3 DNA: TGTGCCACCAGTGGCGAGTCGGGGACAGATACGCAGTATTTT; clone size: once; D gene: .; V gene: TRBV24-1; J gene: TRBJ2-3
CDR3 protein: CASSSTGGSLHYEQYF; CDR3 DNA: TGTGCCAGCAGTTCAACAGGGGGATCCCTTCACTACGAGCAGTACTTC; clone size: .; D gene: TRBD1; V gene: TRBV28; J gene: TRBJ2-7
CDR3 protein: CASSPRQTDNTEAFF; CDR3 DNA: TGTGCCAGCTCACCTAGACAGACGGATAACACTGAAGCTTTCTTT; clone size: .; D gene: .; V gene: TRBV18; J gene: TRBJ1-1
CDR3 protein: CASSSGTENQPQHF; CDR3 DNA: TGTGCCAGCAGCTCCGGGACAGAGAATCAGCCCCAGCATTTT; clone size: .; D gene: TRBD1; V gene: TRBV11-2; J gene: TRBJ1-5
CDR3 protein: CASGQASSYEQYF; CDR3 DNA: TGTGCCAGCGGTCAGGCGAGCTCCTACGAGCAGTACTTC; clone size: .; D gene: .; V gene: TRBV6-5; J gene: TRBJ2-7
CDR3 protein: CASRHDPGLASNEQFF; CDR3 DNA: TGTGCCAGCAGGCACGATCCGGGACTAGCGAGTAATGAGCAGTTCTTC; clone size: .; D gene: TRBD2; V gene: TRBV6-6; J gene: TRBJ2-1
CDR3 protein: CASSLSIYEQYF; CDR3 DNA: TGTGCCAGCAGCTTATCCATTTACGAGCAGTACTTC; clone size: .; D gene: .; V gene: TRBV7-2; J gene: TRBJ2-7
CDR3 protein: CASSHQQAYGYTF; CDR3 DNA: TGTGCCAGCAGCCACCAACAGGCTTATGGCTACACCTTC; clone size: .; D gene: .; V gene: TRBV3-1/TRBV3-2; J gene: TRBJ1-2
CDR3 protein: CASSIEAGGGFNYGYTF; CDR3 DNA: TGTGCCAGTAGTATAGAGGCAGGGGGCGGATTTAACTATGGCTACACCTTC; clone size: .; D gene: TRBD1; V gene: TRBV19; J gene: TRBJ1-2
CDR3 protein: CASSLSRDYGNEQFF; CDR3 DNA: TGTGCCAGCAGCCTAAGCCGGGACTATGGCAATGAGCAGTTCTTC; clone size: .; D gene: TRBD2; V gene: TRBV3-1/TRBV3-2; J gene: TRBJ2-1
CDR3 protein: CAWREAYRGKTVSQETQYF; CDR3 DNA: TGTGCCTGGAGAGAAGCTTACAGGGGGAAGACGGTTTCCCAAGAGACCCAGTACTTC; clone size: .; D gene: TRBD1; V gene: TRBV30; J gene: TRBJ2-5
CDR3 protein: CASSSRTGQETQYF; CDR3 DNA: TGTGCCAGCAGCTCACGGACAGGACAAGAGACCCAGTACTTC; clone size: .; D gene: TRBD1; V gene: TRBV11-2; J gene: TRBJ2-5
CDR3 protein: CASSPRGGGIGNEQFF; CDR3 DNA: TGTGCCAGCTCACCACGGGGGGGCGGAATTGGCAATGAGCAGTTCTTC; clone size: .; D gene: .; V gene: TRBV18; J gene: TRBJ2-1
CDR3 protein: CASSPSSGGYEQYF; CDR3 DNA: TGCGCCAGCAGCCCTTCTAGCGGGGGGTACGAGCAGTACTTC; clone size: .; D gene: TRBD2; V gene: TRBV5-1; J gene: TRBJ2-7
CDR3 protein: CASSHPEPLNYGYTF; CDR3 DNA: TGCGCCAGCAGCCACCCCGAGCCCCTTAACTATGGCTACACCTTC; clone size: .; D gene: .; V gene: TRBV4-1; J gene: TRBJ1-2
CDR3 protein: CASSLVANYGYTF; CDR3 DNA: TGTGCCAGCAGTTTAGTAGCTAACTATGGCTACACCTTC; clone size: .; D gene: .; V gene: TRBV28; J gene: TRBJ1-2
CDR3 protein: CASGLLQGLTNTGELFF; CDR3 DNA: TGTGCTAGTGGTTTGTTGCAGGGACTAACGAACACCGGGGAGCTGTTTTTT; clone size: .; D gene: TRBD2; V gene: TRBV12-5; J gene: TRBJ2-2
CDR3 protein: CASSLREQREFDEQFF; CDR3 DNA: TGCGCCAGCAGCTTGAGGGAGCAGCGGGAGTTCGATGAGCAGTTCTTC; clone size: .; D gene: TRBD2; V gene: TRBV5-1; J gene: TRBJ2-1
CDR3 protein: CASSYERGYSPLHF; CDR3 DNA: TGTGCCAGCAGTTACGAGCGGGGCTATTCACCCCTCCACTTT; clone size: .; D gene: .; V gene: TRBV6-2/TRBV6-3; J gene: TRBJ1-6
CDR3 protein: CASSQITGIGNSPLHF; CDR3 DNA: TGTGCCAGCTCGCAAATTACAGGGATCGGTAATTCACCCCTCCACTTT; clone size: .; D gene: .; V gene: TRBV18; J gene: TRBJ1-6
CDR3 protein: CASSSTGAYGYTF; CDR3 DNA: TGTGCCAGCAGCTCGACAGGGGCCTATGGCTACACCTTC; clone size: few; D gene: TRBD1; V gene: TRBV5-4; J gene: TRBJ1-2
CDR3 protein: CASSPSSGNTDTQYF; CDR3 DNA: TGTGCCAGCAGCCCCTCTAGCGGAAACACAGATACGCAGTATTTT; clone size: .; D gene: TRBD2; V gene: TRBV7-2; J gene: TRBJ2-3
CDR3 protein: CASATGTGLEKLFF; CDR3 DNA: TGTGCCAGCGCTACCGGGACAGGTCTGGAAAAACTGTTTTTT; clone size: once; D gene: TRBD1; V gene: TRBV6-5; J gene: TRBJ1-4
CDR3 protein: CATSERQLNQPQHF; CDR3 DNA: TGTGCCACCAGTGAGCGACAGCTAAATCAGCCCCAGCATTTT; clone size: .; D gene: .; V gene: TRBV24-1; J gene: TRBJ1-5